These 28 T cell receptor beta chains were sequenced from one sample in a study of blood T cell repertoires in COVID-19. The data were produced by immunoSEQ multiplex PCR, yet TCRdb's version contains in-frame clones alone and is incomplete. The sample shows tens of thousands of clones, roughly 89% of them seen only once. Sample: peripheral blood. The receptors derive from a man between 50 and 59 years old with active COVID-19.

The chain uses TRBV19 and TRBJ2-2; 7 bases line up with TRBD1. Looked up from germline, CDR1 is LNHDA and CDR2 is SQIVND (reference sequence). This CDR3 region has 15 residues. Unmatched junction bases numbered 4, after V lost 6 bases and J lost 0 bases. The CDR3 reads CASSAGQANTGELFF. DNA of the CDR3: TGTGCCAGTAGCGCAGGACAGGCGAACACCGGGGAGCTGTTTTTT.

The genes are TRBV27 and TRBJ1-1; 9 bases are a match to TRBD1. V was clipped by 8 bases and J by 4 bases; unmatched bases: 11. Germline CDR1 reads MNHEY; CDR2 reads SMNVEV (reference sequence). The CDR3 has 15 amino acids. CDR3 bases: TGTGCCAGCTCCTATACGGGGACAGGGCTCACTGAAGCTTTCTTT. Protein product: CASSYTGTGLTEAFF.

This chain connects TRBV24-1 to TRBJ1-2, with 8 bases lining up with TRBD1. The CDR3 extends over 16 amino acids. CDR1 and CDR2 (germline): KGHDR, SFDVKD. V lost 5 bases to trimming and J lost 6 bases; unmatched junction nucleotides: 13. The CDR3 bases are TGTGCCACCAGTGCCTGGACAGGGTGGACGATGGATGGCTACACCTTC. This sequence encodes CATSAWTGWTMDGYTF.

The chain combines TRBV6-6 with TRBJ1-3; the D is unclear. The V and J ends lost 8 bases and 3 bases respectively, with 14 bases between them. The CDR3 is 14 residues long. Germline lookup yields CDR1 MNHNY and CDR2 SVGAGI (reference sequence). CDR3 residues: CASLRGVGGNTIYF. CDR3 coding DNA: TGTGCCAGCCTGCGGGGAGTGGGTGGAAACACCATATATTTT.

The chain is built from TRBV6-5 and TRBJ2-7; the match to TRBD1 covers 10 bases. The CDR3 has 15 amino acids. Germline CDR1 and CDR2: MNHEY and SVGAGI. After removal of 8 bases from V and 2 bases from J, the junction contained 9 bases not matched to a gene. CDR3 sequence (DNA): TGTGCCAGCGCCACTAGGGGGACAGGGGCCTACGAGCAGTACTTC. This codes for CASATRGTGAYEQYF.

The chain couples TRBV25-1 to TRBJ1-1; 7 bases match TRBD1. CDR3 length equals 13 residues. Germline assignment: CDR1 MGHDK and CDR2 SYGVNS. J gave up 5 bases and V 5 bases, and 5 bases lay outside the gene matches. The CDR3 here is CASSSQGLTEAFF. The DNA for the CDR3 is TGTGCCAGCAGTTCACAGGGGCTGACTGAAGCTTTCTTT.

The CDR3 DNA reads as TGTGCCAGCAGTTCCTATATCGGGACAGGGAACACTGAAGCTTTCTTT. Its protein product is CASSSYIGTGNTEAFF. The rearrangement uses TRBV27 and TRBJ1-1, with 8 bases that match TRBD1. The CDR3 spans 16 residues. Germline V gene data show CDR1 as MNHEY and CDR2 as SMNVEV (reference sequence). Trimming at V came to 4 bases and at J to 1 base, leaving 8 bases not matched to a gene.

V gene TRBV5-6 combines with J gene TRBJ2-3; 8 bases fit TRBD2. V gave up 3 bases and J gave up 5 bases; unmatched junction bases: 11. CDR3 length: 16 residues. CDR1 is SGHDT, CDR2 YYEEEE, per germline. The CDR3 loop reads CASSSRDFRGGDTQYF. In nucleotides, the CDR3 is TGTGCCAGCAGCTCCCGGGACTTCCGGGGGGGAGATACGCAGTATTTT.

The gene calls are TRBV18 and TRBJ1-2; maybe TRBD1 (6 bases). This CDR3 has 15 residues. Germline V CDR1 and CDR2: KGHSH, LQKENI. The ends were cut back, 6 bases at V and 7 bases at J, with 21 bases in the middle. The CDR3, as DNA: TGTGCCAGCTCTCCAACGTTCGAGACAGGCGCTGGCTACACCTTC. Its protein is CASSPTFETGAGYTF.

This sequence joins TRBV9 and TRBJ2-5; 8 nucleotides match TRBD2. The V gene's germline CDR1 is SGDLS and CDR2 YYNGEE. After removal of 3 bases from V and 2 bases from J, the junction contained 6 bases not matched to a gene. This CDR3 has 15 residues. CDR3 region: CASSANSGAQETQYF. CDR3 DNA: TGTGCCAGCAGCGCAAATAGCGGGGCACAAGAGACCCAGTACTTC.

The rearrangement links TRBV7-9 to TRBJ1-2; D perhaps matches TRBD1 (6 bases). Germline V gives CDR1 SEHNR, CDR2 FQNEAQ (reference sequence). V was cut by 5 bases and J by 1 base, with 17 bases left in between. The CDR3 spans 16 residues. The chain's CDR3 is CASSRGGSVDNYGYTF. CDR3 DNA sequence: TGTGCCAGCAGCCGGGGGGGCAGCGTGGATAACTATGGCTACACCTTC.

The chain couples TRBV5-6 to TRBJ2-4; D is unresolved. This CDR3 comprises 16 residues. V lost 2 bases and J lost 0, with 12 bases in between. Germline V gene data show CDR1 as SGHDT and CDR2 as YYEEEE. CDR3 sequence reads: CASSLGGQIAKNIQYF. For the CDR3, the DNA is TGTGCCAGCAGCTTAGGTGGGCAGATAGCCAAAAACATTCAGTACTTC.

The CDR3 protein is CASSLVVVGSYGYTF. The CDR3 DNA is TGTGCCAGCAGCTTAGTAGTAGTGGGGAGCTATGGCTACACCTTC. The chain links TRBV7-2 to TRBJ1-2; D is undetermined. The CDR3 contains 15 residues. Germline CDR1 SGHTA, CDR2 FQGNSA. Trimming stripped 1 base from V and 4 bases from J, with 13 bases between.

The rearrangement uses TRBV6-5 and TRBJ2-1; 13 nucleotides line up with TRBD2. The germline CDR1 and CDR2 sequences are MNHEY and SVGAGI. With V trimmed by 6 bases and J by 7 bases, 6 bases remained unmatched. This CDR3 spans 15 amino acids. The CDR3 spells CASSPGLAGKNEQFF. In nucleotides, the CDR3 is TGTGCCAGCAGCCCGGGACTAGCGGGAAAGAATGAGCAGTTCTTC.

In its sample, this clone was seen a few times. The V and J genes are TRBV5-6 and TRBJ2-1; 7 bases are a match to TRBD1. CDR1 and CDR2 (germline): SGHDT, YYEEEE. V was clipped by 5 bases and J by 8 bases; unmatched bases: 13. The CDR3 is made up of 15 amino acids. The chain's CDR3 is CASRPFIQGNHEQFF. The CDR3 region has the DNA TGTGCCAGCAGACCCTTTATACAGGGGAATCATGAGCAGTTCTTC.

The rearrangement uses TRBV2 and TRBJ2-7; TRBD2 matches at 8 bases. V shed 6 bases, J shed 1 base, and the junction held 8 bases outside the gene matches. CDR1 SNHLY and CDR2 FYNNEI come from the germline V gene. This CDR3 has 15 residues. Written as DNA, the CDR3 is TGTGCCAGCAGCGCTAGCGGGCCCCATTCCTACGAGCAGTACTTC. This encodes CASSASGPHSYEQYF.

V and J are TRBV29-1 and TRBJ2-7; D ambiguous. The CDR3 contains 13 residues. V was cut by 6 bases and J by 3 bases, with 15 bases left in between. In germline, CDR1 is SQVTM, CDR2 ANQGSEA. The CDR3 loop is CSVFRYYYYEQYF. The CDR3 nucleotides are TGCAGCGTCTTTAGGTACTACTACTACGAGCAGTACTTC.

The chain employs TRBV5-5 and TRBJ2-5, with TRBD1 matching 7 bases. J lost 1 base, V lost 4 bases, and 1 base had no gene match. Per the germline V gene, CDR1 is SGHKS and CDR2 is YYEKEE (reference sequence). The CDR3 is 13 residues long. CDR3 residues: CASSRDSQETQYF. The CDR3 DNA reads TGTGCCAGCAGCCGGGACAGCCAAGAGACCCAGTACTTC. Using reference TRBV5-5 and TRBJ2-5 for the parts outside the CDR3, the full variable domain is DAGVTQSPTHLIKTRGQQVTLRCSPISGHKSVSWYQQVLGQGPQFIFQYYEKEERGRGNFPDRFSARQFPNYSSELNVNALLLGDSALYLCASSRDSQETQYFGPGTRLLVL.

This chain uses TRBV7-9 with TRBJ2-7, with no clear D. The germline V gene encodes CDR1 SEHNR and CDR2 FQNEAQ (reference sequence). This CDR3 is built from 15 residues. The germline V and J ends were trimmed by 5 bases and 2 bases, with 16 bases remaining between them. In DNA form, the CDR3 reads TGTGCCAGCAGCCACCCCCCTACGGGTACCTACGAGCAGTACTTC. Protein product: CASSHPPTGTYEQYF.

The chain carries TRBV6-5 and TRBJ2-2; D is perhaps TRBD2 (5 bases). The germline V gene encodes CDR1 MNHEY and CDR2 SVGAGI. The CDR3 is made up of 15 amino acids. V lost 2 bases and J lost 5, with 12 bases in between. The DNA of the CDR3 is TGTGCCAGCAGTTACGCGGCAAGAGGGACCGGGGAGCTGTTTTTT. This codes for CASSYAARGTGELFF.

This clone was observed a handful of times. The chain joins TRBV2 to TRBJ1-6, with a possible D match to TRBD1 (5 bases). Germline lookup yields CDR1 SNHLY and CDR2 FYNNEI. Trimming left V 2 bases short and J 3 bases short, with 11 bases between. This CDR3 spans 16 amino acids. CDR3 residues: CASSEYPGNYNSPLHF. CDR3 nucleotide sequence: TGTGCCAGCAGTGAATACCCAGGGAACTATAATTCACCCCTCCACTTT.

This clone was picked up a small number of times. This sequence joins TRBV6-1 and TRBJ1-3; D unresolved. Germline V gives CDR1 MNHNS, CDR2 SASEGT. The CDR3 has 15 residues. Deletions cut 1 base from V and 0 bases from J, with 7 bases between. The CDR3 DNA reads TGTGCCAGCAGTGAAGTTTTGTACTCTGGAAACACCATATATTTT. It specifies CASSEVLYSGNTIYF.

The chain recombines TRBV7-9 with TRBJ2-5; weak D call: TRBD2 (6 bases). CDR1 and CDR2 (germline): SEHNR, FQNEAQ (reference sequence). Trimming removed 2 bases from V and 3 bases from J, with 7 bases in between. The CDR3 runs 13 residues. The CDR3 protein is CASSLWGEETQYF. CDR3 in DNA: TGTGCCAGCAGCTTATGGGGGGAAGAGACCCAGTACTTC.

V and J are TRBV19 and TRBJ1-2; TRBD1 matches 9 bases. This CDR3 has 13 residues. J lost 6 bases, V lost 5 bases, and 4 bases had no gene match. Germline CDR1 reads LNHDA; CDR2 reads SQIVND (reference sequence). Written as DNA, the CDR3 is TGTGCCAGTAGTTGGGGGACAGGGCATGGCTACACCTTC. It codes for CASSWGTGHGYTF.

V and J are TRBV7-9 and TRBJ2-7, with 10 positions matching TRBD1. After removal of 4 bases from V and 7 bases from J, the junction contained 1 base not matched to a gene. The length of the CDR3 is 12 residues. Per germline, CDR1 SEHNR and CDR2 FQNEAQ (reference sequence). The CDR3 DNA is TGTGCCAGCAGCTGGGACAGGGGTGAGCAGTACTTC. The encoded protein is CASSWDRGEQYF.

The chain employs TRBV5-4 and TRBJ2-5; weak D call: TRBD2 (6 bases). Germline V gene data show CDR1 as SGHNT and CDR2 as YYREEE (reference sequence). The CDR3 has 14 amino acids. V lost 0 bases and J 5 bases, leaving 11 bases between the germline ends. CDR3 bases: TGTGCCAGCAGCTTGGCCTCTGGGGGGGAGACCCAGTACTTC. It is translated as CASSLASGGETQYF.

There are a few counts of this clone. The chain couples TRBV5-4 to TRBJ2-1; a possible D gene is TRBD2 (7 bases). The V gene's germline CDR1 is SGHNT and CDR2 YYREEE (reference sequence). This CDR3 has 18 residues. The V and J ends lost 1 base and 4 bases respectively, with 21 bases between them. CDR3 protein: CASSLSGGQRQTYNEQFF. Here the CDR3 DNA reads TGTGCCAGCAGCTTGTCGGGGGGCCAAAGACAAACGTACAATGAGCAGTTCTTC.

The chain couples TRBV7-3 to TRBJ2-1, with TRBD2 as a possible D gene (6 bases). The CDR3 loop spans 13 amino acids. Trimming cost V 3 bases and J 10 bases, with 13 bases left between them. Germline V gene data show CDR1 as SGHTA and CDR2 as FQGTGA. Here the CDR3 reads CASSFSTSSEQFF. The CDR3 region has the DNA TGTGCCAGCAGCTTCTCCACTAGCTCCGAGCAGTTCTTC. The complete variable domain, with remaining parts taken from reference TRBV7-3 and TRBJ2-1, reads GAGVSQTPSNKVTEKGKYVELRCDPISGHTALYWYRQSLGQGPEFLIYFQGTGAADDSGLPNDRFFAVRPEGSVSTLKIQRTERGDSAVYLCASSFSTSSEQFFGPGTRLTVL.